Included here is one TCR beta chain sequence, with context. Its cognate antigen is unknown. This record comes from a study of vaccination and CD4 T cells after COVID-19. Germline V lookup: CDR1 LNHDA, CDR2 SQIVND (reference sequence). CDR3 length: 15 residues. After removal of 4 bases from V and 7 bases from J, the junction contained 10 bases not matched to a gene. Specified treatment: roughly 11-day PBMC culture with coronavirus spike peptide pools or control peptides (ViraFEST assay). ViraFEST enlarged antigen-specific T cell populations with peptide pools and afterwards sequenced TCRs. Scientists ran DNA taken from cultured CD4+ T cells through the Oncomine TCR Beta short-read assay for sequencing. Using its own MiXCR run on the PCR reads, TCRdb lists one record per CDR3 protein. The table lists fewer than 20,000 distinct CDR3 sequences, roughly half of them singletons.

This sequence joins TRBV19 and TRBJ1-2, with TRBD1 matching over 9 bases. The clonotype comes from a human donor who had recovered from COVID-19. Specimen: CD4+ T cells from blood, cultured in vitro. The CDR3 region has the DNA TGTGCCAGTAGTAGGAGGACAGGGGAGGCGACTGGCTACACCTTC. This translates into CASSRRTGEATGYTF.